Included here is one TCR beta chain sequence, with context. What it recognizes is unknown. The sample comes from a study of T cell responses to AZD1222 COVID-19 vaccine. About the research overall: Pooled samples include second doses given at about 4 or 12 weeks.

Using immunoSEQ multiplex PCR, the repertoire was profiled, and TCRdb retains in-frame clones only, with some absent. In the table there are roughly 150,000 clones, approximately 83% of which are singletons. Study-level points and caveats: No repertoire was sampled before or during the peak T cell response, only after it. As reported, nearly half of all spike-specific TCRs target variant regions that are unmutated.

V lost 4 bases to trimming and J lost 10 bases; unmatched junction nucleotides: 4. Germline V gene data show CDR1 as LGHDT and CDR2 as YNNKEL (reference sequence). CDR3 length: 14 residues. The sequenced sample was peripheral blood, obtained on day 0 of AZD1222 vaccination. V gene TRBV3-1 (or the pseudogene TRBV3-2) combines with J gene TRBJ1-6; TRBD1 matches 10 bases. This TCR came from an adult in good health. The CDR3 is CASSLRDRGSPLHF. The CDR3 nucleotides read TGTGCCAGCAGCCTCCGGGACAGGGGCTCACCCCTCCACTTT.